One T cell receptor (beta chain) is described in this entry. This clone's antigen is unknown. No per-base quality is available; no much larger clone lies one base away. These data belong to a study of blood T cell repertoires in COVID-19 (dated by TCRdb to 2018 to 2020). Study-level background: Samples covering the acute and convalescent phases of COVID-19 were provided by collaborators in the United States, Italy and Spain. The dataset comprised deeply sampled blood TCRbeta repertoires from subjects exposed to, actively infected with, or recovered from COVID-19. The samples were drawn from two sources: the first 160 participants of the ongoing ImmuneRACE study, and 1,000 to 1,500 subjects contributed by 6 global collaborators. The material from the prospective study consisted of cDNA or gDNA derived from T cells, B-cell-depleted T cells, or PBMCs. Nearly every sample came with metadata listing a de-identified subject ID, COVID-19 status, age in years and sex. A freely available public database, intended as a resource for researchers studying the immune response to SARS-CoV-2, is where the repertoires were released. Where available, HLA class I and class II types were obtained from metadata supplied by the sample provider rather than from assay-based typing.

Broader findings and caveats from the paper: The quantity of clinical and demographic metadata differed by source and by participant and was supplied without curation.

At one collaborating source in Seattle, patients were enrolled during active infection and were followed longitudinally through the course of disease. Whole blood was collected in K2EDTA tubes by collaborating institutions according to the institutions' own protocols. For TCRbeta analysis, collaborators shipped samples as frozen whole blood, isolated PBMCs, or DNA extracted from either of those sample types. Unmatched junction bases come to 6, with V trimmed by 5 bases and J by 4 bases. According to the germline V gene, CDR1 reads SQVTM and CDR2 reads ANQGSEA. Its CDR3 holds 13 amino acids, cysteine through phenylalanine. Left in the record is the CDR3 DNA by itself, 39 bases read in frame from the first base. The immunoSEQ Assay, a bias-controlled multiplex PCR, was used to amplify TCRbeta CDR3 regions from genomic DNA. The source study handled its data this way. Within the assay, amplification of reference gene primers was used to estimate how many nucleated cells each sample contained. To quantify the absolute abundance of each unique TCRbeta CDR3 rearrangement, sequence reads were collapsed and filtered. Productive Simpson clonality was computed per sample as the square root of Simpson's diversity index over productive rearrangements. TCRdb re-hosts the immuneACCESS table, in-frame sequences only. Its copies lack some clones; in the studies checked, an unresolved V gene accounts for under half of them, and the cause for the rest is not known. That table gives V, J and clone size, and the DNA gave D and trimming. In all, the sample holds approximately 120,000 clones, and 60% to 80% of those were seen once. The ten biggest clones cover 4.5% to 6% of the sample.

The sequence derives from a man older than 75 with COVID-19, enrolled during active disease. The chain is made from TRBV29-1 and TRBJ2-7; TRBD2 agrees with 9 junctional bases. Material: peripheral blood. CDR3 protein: CSVTKREAYEQYF. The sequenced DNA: TGCAGCGTTACTAAGCGGGAGGCGTACGAGCAGTACTTC.